The rows below give T cell receptor beta chains drawn from one sample of a study of human T cells and chemical hapten exposure. TCRdb processed the RACE reads anew with MiXCR; each CDR3 protein has one entry. The profile shows more than 60,000 distinct CDR3 sequences, approximately 8% of them singletons. Sequenced material: whole blood. The receptors derive from a male donor in good health. Some clones in this sample may be carry-over from other donors' samples. Both conserved end residues are part of each CDR3. D genes are given only for firm matches. The size entry is marked missing in some rows and otherwise reads once, few, many or a size class.

clone_size	v_call	d_call	j_call	cdr3_aa	cdr3_nt
many	TRBV20-1	-	TRBJ2-5	CSAGDSSFETQYF	TGCAGTGCTGGAGACAGTTCATTCGAGACCCAGTACTTC
-	TRBV12-3/TRBV12-4	-	TRBJ2-1	CASTQGGRYNEQFF	TGTGCCAGCACCCAGGGGGGGCGCTACAATGAGCAGTTCTTC
few	TRBV27	-	TRBJ1-2	CASSYREGYGYTF	TGTGCCAGCAGTTACAGGGAGGGCTATGGCTACACCTTC
few	TRBV19	-	TRBJ1-2	CASTSRRGNYGYTF	TGTGCCAGTACTTCGCGCCGCGGGAACTATGGCTACACCTTC
few	TRBV12-3/TRBV12-4	-	TRBJ1-3	CASRYGQSGNTIYF	TGTGCCAGCAGGTATGGACAGTCTGGAAACACCATATATTTT
-	TRBV6-5	TRBD2	TRBJ2-3	CASSYSTSGSVADTQYF	TGTGCCAGCAGTTACTCGACTAGCGGGAGTGTCGCAGATACGCAGTATTTT
-	TRBV13	-	TRBJ2-5	CASSHRDTQETQYF	TGTGCCAGCAGCCACCGGGACACACAAGAGACCCAGTACTTC
few	TRBV19	TRBD1	TRBJ1-5	CASSPDRGIGIGGNQPQHF	TGTGCCAGTAGTCCAGACAGGGGGATTGGGATCGGTGGCAATCAGCCCCAGCATTTT
once	TRBV2	-	TRBJ1-5	CASSEAPPGNQPQHF	TGTGCCAGCAGTGAAGCTCCGCCGGGTAATCAGCCCCAGCATTTT
few	TRBV5-4	-	TRBJ2-2	CASRRGGANTGELFF	TGTGCCAGCAGGAGGGGGGGAGCGAACACCGGGGAGCTGTTTTTT
few	TRBV14	TRBD2	TRBJ2-1	CASSQPGDSGISYNEQFF	TGTGCCAGCAGCCAGCCCGGGGATAGCGGGATTTCCTACAATGAGCAGTTCTTC
-	TRBV25-1	-	TRBJ2-7	CASSELRNSYEQYF	TGTGCCAGCAGTGAACTCCGGAACTCCTACGAGCAGTACTTC
-	TRBV27	-	TRBJ2-3	CASSTSGDTQYF	TGTGCCAGCAGTACCAGCGGAGATACGCAGTATTTT
many	TRBV7-9	-	TRBJ2-7	CASSAGPMEYEQYF	TGTGCCAGCAGCGCCGGACCGATGGAATACGAGCAGTACTTC
many	TRBV6-5	-	TRBJ2-7	CASSYSVGASYEQYF	TGTGCCAGCAGTTACTCCGTGGGAGCCTCCTACGAGCAGTACTTC
many	TRBV12-3/TRBV12-4	-	TRBJ1-3	CAGSFVNTIYF	TGTGCCGGCAGTTTTGTAAACACCATATATTTT